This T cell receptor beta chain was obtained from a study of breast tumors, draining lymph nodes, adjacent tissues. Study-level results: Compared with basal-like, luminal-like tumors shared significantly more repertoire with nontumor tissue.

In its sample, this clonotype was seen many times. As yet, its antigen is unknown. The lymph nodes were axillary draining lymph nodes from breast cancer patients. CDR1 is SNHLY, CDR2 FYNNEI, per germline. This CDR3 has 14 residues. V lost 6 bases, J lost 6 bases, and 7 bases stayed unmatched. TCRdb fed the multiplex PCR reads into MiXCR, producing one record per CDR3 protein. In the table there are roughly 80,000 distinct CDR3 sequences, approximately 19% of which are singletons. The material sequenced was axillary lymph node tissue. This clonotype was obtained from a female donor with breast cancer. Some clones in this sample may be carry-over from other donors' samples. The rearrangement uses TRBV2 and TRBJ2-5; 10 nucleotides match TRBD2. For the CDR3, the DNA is TGTGCCAGCAGATCGGGACTAGCGAGCAAGACCCAGTACTTC. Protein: CASRSGLASKTQYF. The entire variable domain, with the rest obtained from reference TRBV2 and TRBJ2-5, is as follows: EPEVTQTPSHQVTQMGQEVILRCVPISNHLYFYWYRQILGQKVEFLVSFYNNEISEKSEIFDDQFSVERPDGSNFTLKIRSTKLEDSAMYFCASRSGLASKTQYFGPGTRLLVL.